This is a list of T cell receptor beta chains from one sample in a study of blood T cell repertoires in COVID-19. Assay: immunoSEQ multiplex PCR; the TCRdb copy retains only in-frame clones and omits some. The sample holds 100,000 to 130,000 clones, less than 75% seen once. Sequencing was performed on peripheral blood. These receptors were collected from a woman aged 40-49 years with acute or convalescent COVID-19. Both conserved end residues are part of each CDR3. D genes are given only for firm matches. Clone size is given for some rows only: seen once, a few or many times, or a class if the clone is expanded.

d_call,v_call,j_call,clone_size,cdr3_aa,cdr3_nt
.,TRBV5-1,TRBJ1-4,once,CASSPDSGVGEKLFF,TGCGCCAGCAGCCCCGATTCTGGAGTAGGAGAAAAACTGTTTTTT
.,TRBV30,TRBJ1-1,.,CACNGRGDTEAFF,TGTGCCTGCAACGGACGGGGGGACACTGAAGCTTTCTTT
.,TRBV27,TRBJ1-2,few,CASSSNVPGGGYGYTF,TGTGCCAGCAGTTCCAACGTCCCGGGGGGCGGCTATGGCTACACCTTC
TRBD1,TRBV19,TRBJ1-1,once,CASSWDRMNTEAFF,TGTGCCAGTAGCTGGGACAGAATGAACACTGAAGCTTTCTTT
.,TRBV25-1,TRBJ2-3,.,CASKPPHGRAGTDTQYF,TGTGCCAGCAAACCCCCTCATGGGCGGGCGGGCACAGATACGCAGTATTTT
.,TRBV6-5,TRBJ2-2,.,CASRRLVQGELFF,TGTGCCAGCAGGCGTCTAGTACAAGGGGAGCTGTTTTTT
.,TRBV29-1,TRBJ1-1,.,CSVGTEAFF,TGCAGCGTCGGGACTGAAGCTTTCTTT
TRBD2,TRBV13,TRBJ2-7,.,CASSLAGVGEQYF,TGTGCCAGCAGCTTGGCGGGAGTGGGAGAGCAGTACTTC
.,TRBV21-1,TRBJ2-7,.,CASSTTGGGYEQYF,TGTGCCAGCAGCACCACAGGGGGCGGATACGAGCAGTACTTC
TRBD1,TRBV27,TRBJ2-2,.,CASSARTGTGELFF,TGTGCCAGCAGTGCCCGGACAGGGACCGGGGAGCTGTTTTTT
TRBD1,TRBV2,TRBJ1-6,.,CATGTGYNSPLHF,TGTGCCACCGGGACAGGGTATAATTCACCCCTCCACTTT
.,TRBV10-1,TRBJ2-3,.,CASSASRSDTQYF,TGCGCCAGCAGTGCTTCCAGGTCAGATACGCAGTATTTT
.,TRBV7-2,TRBJ2-1,.,CASSLLSYSNEQFF,TGTGCCAGCAGCTTACTAAGTTATTCCAATGAGCAGTTCTTC
TRBD2,TRBV28,TRBJ2-1,.,CASRGGLASDEQFF,TGTGCCAGCAGAGGGGGACTAGCTTCCGATGAGCAGTTCTTC
.,TRBV5-1,TRBJ1-1,.,CASSFQPTNTEAFF,TGCGCCAGCAGCTTCCAACCCACAAACACTGAAGCTTTCTTT
.,TRBV13,TRBJ1-2,.,CASSLTGGGGPADGGYTF,TGTGCCAGCAGCTTAACCGGGGGCGGGGGCCCCGCTGACGGGGGCTACACCTTC
.,TRBV5-1,TRBJ1-3,few,CASSLDSPLSGNTIYF,TGCGCCAGCAGCTTGGACAGTCCTCTCTCTGGAAACACCATATATTTT
TRBD1,TRBV5-1,TRBJ1-4,few,CASSPQGVDEKLFF,TGCGCCAGCAGCCCACAGGGGGTCGATGAAAAACTGTTTTTT
TRBD1,TRBV28,TRBJ1-3,.,CASTLGTGFNSGNTIYF,TGTGCCAGCACCCTCGGGACAGGGTTCAACTCTGGAAACACCATATATTTT
.,TRBV3-1/TRBV3-2,TRBJ1-6,few,CASRNSQGVGNSPLHF,TGTGCCAGCAGAAACTCACAGGGCGTGGGTAATTCACCCCTCCACTTT
.,TRBV6-6,TRBJ1-5,.,CASSLRDIQPQHF,TGTGCCAGCAGTTTACGGGACATACAGCCCCAGCATTTT
TRBD2,TRBV28,TRBJ2-5,.,CASSGLAGAQETQYF,TGTGCCAGCAGTGGACTAGCGGGGGCCCAAGAGACCCAGTACTTC